The sequence of this TCR beta chain was determined in a study of T cells in Graves' hyperthyroidism and ophthalmopathy. It was RNA transcripts that yielded the amplified TCR beta CDR3 regions. First-round RT-PCR of the TCR CDR3 relied on the HTBI primer set. TCRdb independently ran MiXCR on the multiplex PCR reads; one entry per CDR3 protein. The repertoire holds some 500,000 distinct CDR3 sequences, with approximately 25% as singletons. Whole-study findings and limits: The model forecast ophthalmopathy, anticipating it by a median around 6.5 months before onset. A 13 V-J model separated ophthalmopathy from stable hyperthyroidism.

Based on clinical symptoms, serum thyroxine and TRAb, thyroid ultrasound and orbital computed tomography, diagnoses were reached. Remarks on this clonotype: Its target is not known. A much larger clone lies a single base off, so this may be a read error.

This CDR3 has 13 amino acids. The germline gives CDR1 MNHNS, CDR2 SASEGT. What was sequenced was blood. The chain recombines TRBV6-1 with TRBJ1-2, with D perhaps matching TRBD1 (6 bases). The sequence was collected from a woman between 25 and 40 years old with Graves' ophthalmopathy. The CDR3 sequence is CASIPGTLYGYSF. The CDR3 DNA follows: TGTGCCAGCATCCCCGGGACACTCTATGGCTACTCCTTC.